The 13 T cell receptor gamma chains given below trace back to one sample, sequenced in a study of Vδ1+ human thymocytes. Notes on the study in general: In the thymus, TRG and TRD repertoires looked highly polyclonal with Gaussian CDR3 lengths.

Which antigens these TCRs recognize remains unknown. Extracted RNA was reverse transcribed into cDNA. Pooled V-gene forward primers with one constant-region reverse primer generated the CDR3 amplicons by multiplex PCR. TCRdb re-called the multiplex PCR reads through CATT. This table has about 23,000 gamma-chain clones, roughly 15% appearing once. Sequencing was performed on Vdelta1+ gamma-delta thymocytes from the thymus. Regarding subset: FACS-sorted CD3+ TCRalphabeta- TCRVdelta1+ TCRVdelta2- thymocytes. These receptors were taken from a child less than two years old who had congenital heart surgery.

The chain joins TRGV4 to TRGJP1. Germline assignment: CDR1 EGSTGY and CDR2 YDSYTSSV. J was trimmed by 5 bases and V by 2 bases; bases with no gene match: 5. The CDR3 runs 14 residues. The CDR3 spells CATWDEHTGWFKIF. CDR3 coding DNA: TGTGCCACCTGGGATGAGCATACTGGTTGGTTCAAGATATTT.

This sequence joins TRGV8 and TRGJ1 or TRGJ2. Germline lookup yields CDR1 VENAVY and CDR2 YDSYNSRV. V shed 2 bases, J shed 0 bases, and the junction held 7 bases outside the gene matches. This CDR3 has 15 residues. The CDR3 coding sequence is TGTGCCACCTGGGATATGGGCCCGAATTATTATAAGAAACTCTTT. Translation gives CATWDMGPNYYKKLF.

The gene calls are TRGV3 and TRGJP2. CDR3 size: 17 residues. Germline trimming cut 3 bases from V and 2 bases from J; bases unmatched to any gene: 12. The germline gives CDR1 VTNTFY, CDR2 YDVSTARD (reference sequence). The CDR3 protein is CATWDGEGDSSDWIKTF. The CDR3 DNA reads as TGTGCCACCTGGGACGGCGAAGGGGACAGTAGTGATTGGATCAAGACGTTT.

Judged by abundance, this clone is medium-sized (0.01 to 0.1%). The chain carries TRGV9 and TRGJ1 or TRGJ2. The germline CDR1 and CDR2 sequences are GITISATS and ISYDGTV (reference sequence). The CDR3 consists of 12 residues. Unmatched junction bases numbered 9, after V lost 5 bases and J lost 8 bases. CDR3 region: CALWGHEDKKLF. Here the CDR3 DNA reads TGTGCCTTGTGGGGCCATGAGGATAAGAAACTCTTT.

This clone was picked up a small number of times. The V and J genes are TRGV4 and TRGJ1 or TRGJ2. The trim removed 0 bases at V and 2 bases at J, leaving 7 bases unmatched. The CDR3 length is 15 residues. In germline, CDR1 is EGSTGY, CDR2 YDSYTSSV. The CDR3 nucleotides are TGTGCCACCTGGGATGGGCTTTCTGATTATTATAAGAAACTCTTT. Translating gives CATWDGLSDYYKKLF.

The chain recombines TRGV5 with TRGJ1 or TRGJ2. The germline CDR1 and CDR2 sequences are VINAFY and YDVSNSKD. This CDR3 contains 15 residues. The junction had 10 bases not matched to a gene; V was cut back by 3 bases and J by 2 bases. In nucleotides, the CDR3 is TGTGCCACCTGGGACCCTAGGGGGGATTATTATAAGAAACTCTTT. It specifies CATWDPRGDYYKKLF.

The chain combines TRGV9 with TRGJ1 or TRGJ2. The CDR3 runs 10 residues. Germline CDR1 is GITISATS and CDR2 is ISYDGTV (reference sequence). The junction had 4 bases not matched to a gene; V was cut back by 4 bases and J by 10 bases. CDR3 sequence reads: CALWDVKKLF. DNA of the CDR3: TGTGCCTTGTGGGATGTCAAGAAACTCTTT.

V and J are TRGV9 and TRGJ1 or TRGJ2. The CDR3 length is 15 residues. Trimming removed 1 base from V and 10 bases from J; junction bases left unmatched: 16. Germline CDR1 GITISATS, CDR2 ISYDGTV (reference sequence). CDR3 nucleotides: TGTGCCTTGTGGGAGGTCTCAAAGAAGAGCAAAAAGAAACTCTTT. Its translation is CALWEVSKKSKKKLF.

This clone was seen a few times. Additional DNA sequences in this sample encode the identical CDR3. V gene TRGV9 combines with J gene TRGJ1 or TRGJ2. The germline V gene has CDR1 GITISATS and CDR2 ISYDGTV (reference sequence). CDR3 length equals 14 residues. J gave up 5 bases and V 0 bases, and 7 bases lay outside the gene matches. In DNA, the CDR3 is TGTGCCTTGTGGGAGGTGCAGTGGGATTATAAGAAACTCTTT. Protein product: CALWEVQWDYKKLF.

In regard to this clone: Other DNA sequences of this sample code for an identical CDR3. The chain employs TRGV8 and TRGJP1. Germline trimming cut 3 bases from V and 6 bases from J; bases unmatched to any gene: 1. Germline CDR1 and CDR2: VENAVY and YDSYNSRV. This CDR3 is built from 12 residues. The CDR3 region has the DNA TGTGCCACCTGGGATCCTGGTTGGTTCAAGATATTT. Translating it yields CATWDPGWFKIF.

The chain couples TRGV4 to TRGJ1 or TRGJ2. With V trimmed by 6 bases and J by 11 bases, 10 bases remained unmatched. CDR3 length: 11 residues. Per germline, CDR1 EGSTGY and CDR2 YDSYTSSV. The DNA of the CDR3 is TGTGCCACCTGGCCCCCCGCGCAGAAACTCTTT. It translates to CATWPPAQKLF.

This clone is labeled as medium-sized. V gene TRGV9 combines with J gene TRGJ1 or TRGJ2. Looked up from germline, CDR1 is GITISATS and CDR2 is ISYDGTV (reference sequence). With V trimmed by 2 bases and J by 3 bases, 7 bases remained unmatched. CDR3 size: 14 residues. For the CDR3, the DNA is TGTGCCTTGTGGGAGGCCAAGACTTATTATAAGAAACTCTTT. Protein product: CALWEAKTYYKKLF.

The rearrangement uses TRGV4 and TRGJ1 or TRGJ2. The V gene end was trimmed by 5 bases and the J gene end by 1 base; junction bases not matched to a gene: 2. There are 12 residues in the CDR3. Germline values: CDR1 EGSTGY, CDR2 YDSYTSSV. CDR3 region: CATWVNYYKKLF. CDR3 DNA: TGTGCCACCTGGGTTAATTATTATAAGAAACTCTTT.